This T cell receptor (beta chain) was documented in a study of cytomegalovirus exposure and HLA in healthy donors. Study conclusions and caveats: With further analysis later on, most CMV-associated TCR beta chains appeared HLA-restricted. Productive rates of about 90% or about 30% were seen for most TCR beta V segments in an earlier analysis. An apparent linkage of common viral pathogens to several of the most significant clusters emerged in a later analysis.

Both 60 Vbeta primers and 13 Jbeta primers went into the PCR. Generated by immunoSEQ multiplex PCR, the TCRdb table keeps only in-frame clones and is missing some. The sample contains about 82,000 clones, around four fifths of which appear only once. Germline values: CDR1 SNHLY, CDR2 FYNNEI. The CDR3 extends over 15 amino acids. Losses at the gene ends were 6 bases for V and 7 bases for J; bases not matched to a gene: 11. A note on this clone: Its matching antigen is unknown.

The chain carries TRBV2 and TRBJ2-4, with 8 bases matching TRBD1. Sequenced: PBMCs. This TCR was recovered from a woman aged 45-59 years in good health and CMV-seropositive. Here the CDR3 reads CASSPFGTGTNIQYF. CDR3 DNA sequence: TGTGCCAGCAGCCCATTCGGGACAGGAACGAACATTCAGTACTTC.